These T cell receptor beta chains were read from a single sample in a study of T cell responses to AZD1222 COVID-19 vaccine. The assay was immunoSEQ multiplex PCR, and TCRdb's table has in-frame clones only and misses some. Of 160,000 or so clones detected, 88% appear once; the ten largest clones hold more than 5%. This sample comprised peripheral blood, obtained on day 0 of AZD1222 vaccination. The receptor set was obtained from an adult in good health. Both conserved end residues are part of each CDR3. Size tells how often a clone was seen (once, few, many) or the class of an expanded clone, and some rows leave it out.

j_gene	abundance	v_gene	CDR3aa
TRBJ2-5	once	TRBV5-1	CASSLGSGTGPQETQYF
TRBJ2-7	once	TRBV24-1	CATSEGDRDGEQYF
TRBJ2-7	-	TRBV6-5	CASSLGTQGWQYF
TRBJ2-2	-	TRBV4-2	CASSQENTGELFF
TRBJ1-2	-	TRBV28	CASSLDRAYGYTF
TRBJ1-2	-	TRBV30	CAWSDKGIVYGYTF
TRBJ2-3	-	TRBV7-3	CASSLGFRDRGQLVADTQYF
TRBJ2-6	-	TRBV4-3	CASSHPRGTGSSGANVLTF
TRBJ2-2	-	TRBV5-1	CASSLAQGVIGELFF
TRBJ1-3	-	TRBV5-6	CASSLTGLQKTQGIYF
TRBJ1-2	-	TRBV7-2	CASSPTVGANYGYTF
TRBJ2-7	-	TRBV4-3	CASSQDQGSRLADEQYF
TRBJ2-3	-	TRBV30	CAWSTAGTDTQYF
TRBJ1-5	-	TRBV28	CASSWGQGVGQPQHF
TRBJ2-7	-	TRBV6-5	CASSKGDGGPRGQYF
TRBJ2-1	once	TRBV15	CATSAKGALIEQFF
TRBJ2-5	-	TRBV18	CASSPTRDSYQETQYF
TRBJ2-2	-	TRBV2	CASRALNTGELFF
TRBJ1-1	-	TRBV6-2/TRBV6-3	CASSPTDRVGNTEAFF
TRBJ2-5	-	TRBV15	CATSRDLETAVQETQYF
TRBJ1-2	-	TRBV19	CASSATNYGYTF
TRBJ1-6	-	TRBV15	CATSSNSPLHF
TRBJ2-5	-	TRBV24-1	CATGDQGAGETQYF
TRBJ1-1	few	TRBV7-9	CASSKLRSEVNTEAFF
TRBJ1-6	-	TRBV27	CASSDPGQGNSPLHF
TRBJ2-2	-	TRBV27	CASRLRRETGELFF
TRBJ1-5	-	TRBV19	CASSPRGGWGPQPQHF
TRBJ1-3	-	TRBV5-1	CASSPQTTGSGNTIYF
TRBJ2-1	-	TRBV28	CASSTEDRGSYNEQFF
TRBJ1-4	-	TRBV7-9	CASSLTTGGGPTGNEKLFF
TRBJ2-3	-	TRBV10-3	CAISESPQGPDTQYF
TRBJ1-2	-	TRBV19	CASSMKAGWGLGDGYTF
TRBJ2-7	-	TRBV6-5	CASSPRDITYEQYF
TRBJ1-4	-	TRBV18	CASSPPGQGNEKLFF
TRBJ1-2	-	TRBV15	CATGTRQGTLSGYTF
TRBJ1-5	-	TRBV28	CASRLDWNQPQHF
TRBJ1-6	-	TRBV7-9	CASSLAGYNSPLHF
TRBJ1-2	-	TRBV6-2/TRBV6-3	CASSLRSGTNYGYTF
TRBJ2-1	-	TRBV7-9	CASSWPVGTPYLYNEQFF
TRBJ2-5	-	TRBV2	CASSESPAGAETQYF
TRBJ2-2	-	TRBV4-3	CASSQGTPRSVTTGELFF
TRBJ1-5	-	TRBV28	CASSWTGVDQPQHF
TRBJ2-1	-	TRBV30	CAWSGTSGRNEQFF
TRBJ1-4	once	TRBV5-8	CASALPGVNNEKLFF
TRBJ1-6	once	TRBV5-1	CASSLLGSQESPLHF
TRBJ2-3	once	TRBV6-5	CASRASGRTDTQYF
TRBJ2-3	-	TRBV4-2	CASSQATGADTQYF